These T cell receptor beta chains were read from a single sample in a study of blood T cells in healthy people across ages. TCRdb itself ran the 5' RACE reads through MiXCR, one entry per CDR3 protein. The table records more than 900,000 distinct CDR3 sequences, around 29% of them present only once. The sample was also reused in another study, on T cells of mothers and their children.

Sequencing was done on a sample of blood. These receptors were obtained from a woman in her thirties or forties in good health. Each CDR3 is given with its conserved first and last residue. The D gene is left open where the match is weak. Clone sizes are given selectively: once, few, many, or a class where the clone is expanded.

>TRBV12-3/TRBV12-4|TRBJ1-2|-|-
CASSSPDICGYTF
TGTGCCAGCAGTTCCCCGGACATCTGTGGCTACACCTTC
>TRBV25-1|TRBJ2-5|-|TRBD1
CASSEYQGDRGSEAQYF
TGTGCCAGCAGTGAATACCAGGGAGACAGGGGGTCGGAGGCCCAGTACTTC
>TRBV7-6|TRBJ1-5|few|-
CASSLDGNNNQPQHF
TGTGCCAGCAGCTTAGACGGGAACAACAATCAGCCCCAGCATTTT
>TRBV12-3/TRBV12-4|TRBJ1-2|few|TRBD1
CASRTSRDSNYGYTF
TGTGCCAGCAGAACCTCGAGGGACAGCAACTATGGCTACACCTTC
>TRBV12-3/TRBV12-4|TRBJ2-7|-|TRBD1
CASTLGTDTYEQYF
TGTGCCAGCACCCTAGGGACAGATACCTACGAGCAGTACTTC
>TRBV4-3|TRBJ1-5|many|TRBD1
CASSPGTVNQPQHF
TGTGCCAGCAGCCCCGGGACAGTTAATCAGCCCCAGCATTTT
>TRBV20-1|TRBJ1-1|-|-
CSARDTMTEAFF
TGCAGTGCTAGAGATACGATGACTGAAGCTTTCTTT
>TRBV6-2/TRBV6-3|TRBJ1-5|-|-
CASSTQGYSNQPQHF
TGTGCCAGCAGTACACAGGGATATAGCAATCAGCCACAGCATTTT
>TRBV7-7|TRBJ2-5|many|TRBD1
CASSSGTGPETQYF
TGTGCTAGCAGCTCCGGGACAGGGCCCGAGACCCAGTACTTC
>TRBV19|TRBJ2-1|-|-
CASNVAGIRNEQFF
TGTGCCAGTAATGTGGCAGGGATTAGAAATGAGCAGTTCTTC
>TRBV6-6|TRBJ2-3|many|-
CASSLRVATDTQYF
TGTGCCAGCAGTCTCCGGGTAGCGACAGATACGCAGTATTTT
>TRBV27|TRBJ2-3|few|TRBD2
CASSLIPYGVAGKHTDTQYF
TGTGCCAGCAGTTTAATACCCTACGGGGTAGCGGGGAAACACACAGATACGCAGTATTTT
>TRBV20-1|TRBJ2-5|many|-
CSARGLAGWQETQYF
TGCAGTGCTAGAGGGTTAGCCGGCTGGCAAGAGACCCAGTACTTC
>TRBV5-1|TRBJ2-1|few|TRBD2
CASSLSGTSGGHRYSEQFF
TGCGCCAGCAGCCTCTCCGGGACTAGCGGGGGCCACCGATACAGTGAGCAGTTCTTC
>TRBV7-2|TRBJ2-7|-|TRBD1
CASSLGGTGRCNEQYF
TGTGCCAGCAGCCTAGGCGGGACAGGGCGATGCAACGAGCAGTACTTC